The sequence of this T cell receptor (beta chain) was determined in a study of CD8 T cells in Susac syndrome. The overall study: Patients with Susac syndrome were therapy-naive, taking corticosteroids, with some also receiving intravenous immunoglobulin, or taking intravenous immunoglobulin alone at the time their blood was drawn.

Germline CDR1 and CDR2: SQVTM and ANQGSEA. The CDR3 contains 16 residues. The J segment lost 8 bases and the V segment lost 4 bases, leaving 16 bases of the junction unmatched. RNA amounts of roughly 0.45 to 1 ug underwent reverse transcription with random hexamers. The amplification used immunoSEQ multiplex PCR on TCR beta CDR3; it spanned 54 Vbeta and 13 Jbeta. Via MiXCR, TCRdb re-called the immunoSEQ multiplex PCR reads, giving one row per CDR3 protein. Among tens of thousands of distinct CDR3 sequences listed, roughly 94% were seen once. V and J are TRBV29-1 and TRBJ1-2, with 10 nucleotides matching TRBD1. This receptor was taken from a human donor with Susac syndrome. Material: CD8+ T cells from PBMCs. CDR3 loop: CSVVPAGQGFMNGYTF. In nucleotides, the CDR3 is TGCAGCGTTGTACCTGCGGGACAGGGGTTTATGAACGGCTACACCTTC.